What follows is one TCR beta chain and its context. The antigen remains undetermined. This sample is part of a study of human T cells and chemical hapten exposure. Study as a whole: Read at 6 days, the patch tests placed 0.01% DPC on the upper back.

The CDR3 length is 16 residues. Trimming removed 6 bases from V and 2 bases from J, with 18 bases in between. The V gene's germline CDR1 is SGHVS and CDR2 FQNEAQ. The library labeled individual cDNA molecules by adding unique molecular identifiers to them. TCRdb analysed the RACE reads with MiXCR anew, one entry per CDR3 protein. The sample has nearly 95,000 distinct CDR3 sequences, approximately 9.9% seen once; the top ten hold 2.2%. Regarding the study as a whole: TCRs at high frequency, those above 1 in 1000, did not change with DPC sensitization.

As to time point: patch test 2, 6 weeks after DPC sensitization. Treatment specified: therapeutic diphenylcyclopropenone sensitization with weekly scalp DPC. Those who donated were patients with alopecia, 18 to 70 years of age, and suitable for DPC. The sample consisted of whole blood, taken in connection with sensitization to the hapten diphenylcyclopropenone (DPC). The sequence was obtained from a man aged 40-50 years with alopecia areata. Some clones in this sample may be carry-over from other donors' samples. The rearrangement links TRBV7-8 to TRBJ2-3; perhaps D is TRBD1 or TRBD2 (5 bases each). CDR3 amino acids: CASRVSGTSTTDTQYF. The DNA for the CDR3 is TGTGCCAGCAGGGTCTCCGGGACCTCCACCACAGATACGCAGTATTTT.